This TCR beta chain was obtained from a study of control samples from healthy donors and cancer patients. Produced via immunoSEQ multiplex PCR; TCRdb's table is partial and in-frame only. The top ten clones hold roughly 6% of a sample with approximately 70,000 clones, roughly 87% of them seen once. Sequenced material: PBMCs. This clonotype was obtained from a man aged 60 to 69 with colorectal cancer.

CDR3 sequence reads: CASRSRDRGTDTQYF. The CDR3 DNA reads TGTGCCAGTAGAAGTCGGGACAGGGGCACAGATACGCAGTATTTT. The chain employs TRBV19 and TRBJ2-3; the match to TRBD1 covers 9 bases. The CDR3 consists of 15 residues. Germline V gives CDR1 LNHDA, CDR2 SQIVND (reference sequence). V lost 6 bases and J lost 1; bases outside the gene matches: 5.